This T cell receptor beta chain comes out of a study of cytomegalovirus exposure and HLA in healthy donors. Overall study: The study's early data release held approximately 91 million unique TCRs from HLA-typed donors.

Amplification used 60 Vbeta primers and 13 Jbeta primers. TCRdb keeps only in-frame clones here, not all; method: immunoSEQ multiplex PCR. Recorded for this sample: 100,000 to 150,000 clones. Study-wide results and caveats: Relative to equally common others, HLA-associated TCR beta chains showed greater clonal expansion in a later analysis. 164 TCR beta chains were listed as cytomegalovirus-associated. Most sequenced TCRs were rare (though some public TCRs occurred in many donors).

The junction had 2 bases not matched to a gene; V was cut back by 4 bases and J by 4 bases. Germline loops: CDR1 SGHRS, CDR2 YFSETQ. This CDR3 comprises 13 residues. Remarks on this clone: The antigen remains undetermined.

The source of this sequence is a woman between 40 and 50 years old in good health and CMV-seropositive. The sample comprised PBMCs. The chain uses TRBV5-1 and TRBJ2-3; 8 bases fit TRBD2. DNA of the CDR3: TGCGCCAGCAGCGGGACTAGATCAGATACGCAGTATTTT. Encoded protein: CASSGTRSDTQYF.